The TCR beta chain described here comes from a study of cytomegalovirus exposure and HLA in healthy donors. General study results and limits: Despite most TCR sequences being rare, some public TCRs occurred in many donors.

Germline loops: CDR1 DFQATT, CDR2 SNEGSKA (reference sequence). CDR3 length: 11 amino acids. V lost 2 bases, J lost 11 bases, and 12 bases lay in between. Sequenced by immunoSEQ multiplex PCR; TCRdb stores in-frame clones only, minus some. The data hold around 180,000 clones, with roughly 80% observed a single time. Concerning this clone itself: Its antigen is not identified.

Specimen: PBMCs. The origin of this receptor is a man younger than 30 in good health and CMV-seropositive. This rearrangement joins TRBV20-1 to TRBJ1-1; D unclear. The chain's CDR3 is CSARSGWWAFF. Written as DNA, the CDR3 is TGCAGTGCTAGATCGGGTTGGTGGGCTTTCTTT.